This T cell receptor beta chain is from a study of cytomegalovirus exposure and HLA in healthy donors. Germline loops: CDR1 MGHDK, CDR2 SYGVNS. The V gene lost 1 base and the J gene lost 4 bases, with 13 bases spanning the gap. The CDR3 loop spans 16 amino acids. Sampled while nominally healthy, donors likely had unrecorded immune exposures. Overall study findings and caveats: Differences between HLA loci emerged in a later analysis of TCR association rates, with DRB1 most and HLA-C fewest. For TCR beta chains, V- and J-gene trimming was later linked to a missense DCLRE1C variant. Most likely, a cluster of highly shared sequence variants arose as a sequencing artifact.

This PCR relied on a set of 60 Vbeta primers and 13 Jbeta primers. Some clones are missing from TCRdb's copy, which holds only in-frame ones; the method was immunoSEQ multiplex PCR. The sample yields 120,000 or so clones, approximately 84% seen once. Points on this clone: No antigen is known for it.

The receptor's source is a man aged 45-65 years in good health and CMV-seronegative. Source material: PBMCs. The chain joins TRBV25-1 to TRBJ1-4, with TRBD1 as a possible D gene (6 bases). Here the CDR3 reads CASSESGRGGNEKLFF. The DNA of the CDR3 is TGTGCCAGCAGTGAATCGGGGAGGGGGGGTAATGAAAAACTGTTTTTT. Looking up the rest from reference TRBV25-1 and TRBJ1-4 gives the full variable domain: EADIYQTPRYLVIGTGKKITLECSQTMGHDKMYWYQQDPGMELHLIHYSYGVNSTEKGDLSSESTVSRIRTEHFPLTLESARPSHTSQYLCASSESGRGGNEKLFFGSGTQLSVL.